Listed here are 32 T cell receptor beta chains from one sample, sequenced in a study of somatic mutations in cytotoxic T cells in rheumatoid arthritis. This table comes from immunoSEQ multiplex PCR, and its TCRdb copy is limited to in-frame clones, with some not included. The data hold some 17,000 clones, with about four fifths observed a single time. Material: CD8+ T cells sorted from blood. All receptors come from an adult with rheumatoid arthritis.

The J gene is TRBJ2-1, the V gene TRBV18, with 8 bases lining up with TRBD1. J gave up 8 bases and V 6 bases, and 12 bases lay outside the gene matches. This CDR3 has 15 residues. Germline lookup yields CDR1 KGHSH and CDR2 LQKENI. For the CDR3, the DNA is TGTGCCAGCTCCCCGGACAGGGTGCCTTACGATGAGCAGTTCTTC. It translates to CASSPDRVPYDEQFF. Variable domain in full (rest from reference TRBV18 and TRBJ2-1): NAGVMQNPRHLVRRRGQEARLRCSPMKGHSHVYWYRQLPEEGLKFMVYLQKENIIDESGMPKERFSAEFPKEGPSILRIQQVVRGDSAAYFCASSPDRVPYDEQFFGPGTRLTVL.

This chain uses TRBV6-6 with TRBJ2-1, with D tentatively TRBD1 or TRBD2 (6 bases each). With 10 bases removed from V and 7 bases from J, the gap between germline ends came to 23 bases. CDR3 length: 15 residues. In germline, CDR1 is MNHNY, CDR2 SVGAGI (reference sequence). The CDR3 nucleotides are TGTGCCACCACGGGGGCAACAGGGAAGGGGAATGAGCAGTTCTTC. Translated, it gives CATTGATGKGNEQFF.

The rearrangement uses TRBV5-6 and TRBJ1-1; unclear D gene. The germline V gene encodes CDR1 SGHDT and CDR2 YYEEEE. The CDR3 consists of 12 residues. Deletions cut 0 bases from V and 1 base from J, with 1 base between. The CDR3 region has the DNA TGTGCCAGCAGCTTGGCGAACACTGAAGCTTTCTTT. Protein: CASSLANTEAFF.

The table lists this clone with a count of one. The genes are TRBV6-1 and TRBJ2-5; 8 bases match TRBD1. The tail of the sequence fits TRBJ2-7 better, so the J call may be wrong. Germline CDR1 MNHNS, CDR2 SASEGT. CDR3 length: 17 residues. The CDR3 loop is CASSVRRQGLPYYEQYF. CDR3 nucleotide sequence: TGTGCCAGCAGTGTTCGAAGACAGGGGCTCCCTTACTACGAGCAGTACTTC.

The count of this clone is one. The rearrangement uses TRBV7-6 and TRBJ1-6; 9 bases are a match to TRBD1. The junction had 14 bases not matched to a gene; V was cut back by 5 bases and J by 3 bases. Looked up from germline, CDR1 is SGHVS and CDR2 is FNYEAQ. CDR3 size: 19 residues. The CDR3 sequence: CASSDAAGQGRGYNSPLHF. For the CDR3, the DNA is TGTGCCAGCAGCGATGCCGCGGGACAGGGAAGGGGCTATAATTCACCCCTCCACTTT.

This clone was seen only a few times. The rearrangement joins TRBV6-5 to TRBJ1-3; a weak D match, TRBD1 (5 bases). The CDR3 is made up of 16 amino acids. V lost 2 bases and J 0 bases, leaving 11 bases between the germline ends. The germline CDR1 and CDR2 sequences are MNHEY and SVGAGI. CDR3 in DNA: TGTGCCAGCAGTTACATGGGGGATAGCTCTGGAAACACCATATATTTT. Translation: CASSYMGDSSGNTIYF.

The table lists this clone with a few counts. The CDR3 nucleotides are TGTGCCAGCAGCCAACGGGTTAATCAGCCCCAGCATTTT. It specifies CASSQRVNQPQHF. The chain joins TRBV6-5 to TRBJ1-5; D is unresolved. CDR1 and CDR2 from the germline V gene are MNHEY and SVGAGI. Between the trimmed V and J ends, which lost 6 bases and 4 bases, there was a span of 10 bases. This CDR3 is built from 13 residues.

V and J are TRBV6-1 and TRBJ2-7; 12 positions match TRBD2. Germline CDR1 and CDR2: MNHNS and SASEGT. This CDR3 has 17 residues. With 4 bases clipped from V and 5 bases from J, the junction kept 12 bases outside the gene matches. CDR3 bases: TGTGCCAGCAGTGGAGGGGAGACTAGCGGGGGTGGGAACGAGCAGTACTTC. This gives the protein CASSGGETSGGGNEQYF.

This chain links TRBV4-1 with TRBJ1-4, with 8 bases matching TRBD1. CDR1 and CDR2 (germline): MGHRA, YSYEKL. There are 15 residues in the CDR3. V gave up 4 bases and J gave up 7 bases; unmatched junction bases: 8. CDR3 sequence reads: CASSRSTGDLEKLFF. The CDR3 region has the DNA TGCGCCAGCAGCCGGTCGACAGGGGATCTTGAAAAACTGTTTTTT.

The chain employs TRBV15 and TRBJ2-7; 10 nucleotides agree with TRBD2. This CDR3 has 13 amino acids. V shed 6 bases, J shed 5 bases, and the junction held 4 bases outside the gene matches. The V gene's germline CDR1 is LNHNV and CDR2 YYDKDF (reference sequence). The CDR3 DNA follows: TGTGCCACCAGACCTAGCGGGGGCGACGAGCAGTACTTC. Translated, it gives CATRPSGGDEQYF.

The rearrangement uses TRBV28 and TRBJ2-1; D uncertain. V lost 1 base and J 10 bases, leaving 8 bases between the germline ends. Germline CDR1 MDHEN, CDR2 SYDVKM. The CDR3 has 12 residues. The CDR3 nucleotides are TGTGCCAGCAGTTTATCTCGGCCCGAGCAGTTCTTC. Protein product: CASSLSRPEQFF.

The rearrangement uses TRBV6-5 and TRBJ1-1; no firm D call. This CDR3 is 13 amino acids long. Deletions cut 0 bases from V and 3 bases from J, with 5 bases between. Per the germline V gene, CDR1 is MNHEY and CDR2 is SVGAGI. The CDR3 DNA is TGTGCCAGCAGTTACTCTTTGGACACTGAAGCTTTCTTT. This codes for CASSYSLDTEAFF.

The chain is built from TRBV5-6 and TRBJ2-2, with TRBD2 matching 11 bases. Looked up from germline, CDR1 is SGHDT and CDR2 is YYEEEE. This CDR3 is 16 amino acids long. Trimming cost V 3 bases and J 1 base; bases outside gene matches: 2. The DNA for the CDR3 is TGTGCCAGCAGCTCGACTAGCGGGGTGAACACCGGGGAGCTGTTTTTT. Amino acid sequence: CASSSTSGVNTGELFF.

This clone showed up just a few times. Here the CDR3 reads CASSPLPRTGDLPLHF. CDR3 coding DNA: TGTGCCAGCAGCCCACTCCCCCGGACAGGGGACTTACCCCTCCACTTT. This rearrangement joins TRBV9 to TRBJ1-6, with TRBD1 matching over 9 bases. With 4 bases clipped from V and 12 bases from J, the junction kept 14 bases outside the gene matches. This CDR3 has 16 residues. Germline V gene sequence: CDR1 SGDLS, CDR2 YYNGEE.

The chain joins TRBV6-5 to TRBJ1-6, with 7 bases identical to TRBD1. Losses at the gene ends were 6 bases for V and 9 bases for J; bases not matched to a gene: 8. Germline CDR1 reads MNHEY; CDR2 reads SVGAGI. The CDR3 extends over 14 amino acids. In nucleotides, the CDR3 is TGTGCCAGCAGAGCGACAGGGATGGCTTCACCCCTCCACTTT. Amino acids: CASRATGMASPLHF.

The J gene is TRBJ2-5, the V gene TRBV5-1; D tentatively reads TRBD1 or TRBD2 (6 bases each). The closer fit of TRBJ2-7 to the DNA end suggests the J call may be wrong. Germline CDR1 and CDR2: SGHRS and YFSETQ. CDR3 length equals 18 residues. The CDR3 DNA follows: TGCGCCAGCAGCTTTGGGGGATACGGGGGCTTAAGCTCCTACGAGCAGTACTTC. It yields the protein CASSFGGYGGLSSYEQYF.

The rearrangement links TRBV2 to TRBJ1-6; 7 nucleotides match TRBD1. The CDR3 spans 15 residues. The germline CDR1 and CDR2 sequences are SNHLY and FYNNEI. Unmatched junction bases numbered 11, after V lost 6 bases and J lost 9 bases. The CDR3 DNA follows: TGTGCCAGCAGACTCCAAGACAGGGCTCTTTCACCCCTCCACTTT. Amino acid sequence: CASRLQDRALSPLHF. The entire variable domain, with the rest obtained from reference TRBV2 and TRBJ1-6, is as follows: EPEVTQTPSHQVTQMGQEVILRCVPISNHLYFYWYRQILGQKVEFLVSFYNNEISEKSEIFDDQFSVERPDGSNFTLKIRSTKLEDSAMYFCASRLQDRALSPLHFGNGTRLTVT.

The rearrangement uses TRBV27 and TRBJ2-3; 7 bases match TRBD1. Germline lookup yields CDR1 MNHEY and CDR2 SMNVEV (reference sequence). The CDR3 has 13 amino acids. V gave up 8 bases and J gave up 1 base; unmatched junction bases: 3. The CDR3 nucleotides are TGTGCCAGCCATACAGGGGGCACAGATACGCAGTATTTT. Its protein product is CASHTGGTDTQYF.

The J gene is TRBJ2-7, the V gene TRBV5-6, with D maybe TRBD2 (5 bases). Germline lookup yields CDR1 SGHDT and CDR2 YYEEEE. V dropped 1 base and J dropped 1 base, with 12 bases sitting between them. There are 15 residues in the CDR3. CDR3 residues: CASSLNGGPSYEQYF. The CDR3, as DNA: TGTGCCAGCAGCTTGAACGGAGGCCCATCCTACGAGCAGTACTTC.

DNA of the CDR3: TGTGCCAGCAGCCCATGGGGGAACGATAATTCACCCCTCCACTTT. Its protein product is CASSPWGNDNSPLHF. The V and J genes are TRBV2 and TRBJ1-6; D is perhaps TRBD1 (5 bases). Trimming cost V 6 bases and J 5 bases, with 14 bases left between them. Germline V lookup: CDR1 SNHLY, CDR2 FYNNEI. The CDR3 runs 15 residues.

This clone showed up just once. V and J are TRBV13 and TRBJ1-1; D perhaps matches TRBD1 (6 bases). The germline gives CDR1 PRHDT, CDR2 FYEKMQ (reference sequence). V was cut by 4 bases and J by 1 base, with 10 bases left in between. The CDR3 length is 14 residues. In nucleotides, the CDR3 is TGTGCCAGCAGCTCGATGGACAGGAACACTGAAGCTTTCTTT. Translation: CASSSMDRNTEAFF. Full variable domain (missing parts from reference TRBV13 and TRBJ1-1): AAGVIQSPRHLIKEKRETATLKCYPIPRHDTVYWYQQGPGQDPQFLISFYEKMQSDKGSIPDRFSAQQFSDYHSELNMSSLELGDSALYFCASSSMDRNTEAFFGQGTRLTVV.

V is TRBV6-1 and J is TRBJ1-1; no clear D gene. V was clipped by 6 bases and J by 1 base, with 6 bases between them. The CDR3 is 12 amino acids. Germline V gives CDR1 MNHNS, CDR2 SASEGT. This chain's CDR3 is CASRERNTEAFF. The CDR3 region has the DNA TGTGCCAGCAGAGAGAGGAACACTGAAGCTTTCTTT.

The V and J genes are TRBV30 and TRBJ1-5, with no clear D. The CDR3 contains 15 residues. Germline values: CDR1 GTSNPN, CDR2 SVGIG (reference sequence). Trimming took off 5 bases at V and 0 bases at J, with 14 bases between the two ends. The CDR3 protein is CAWQASGYSNQPQHF. The CDR3 region has the DNA TGTGCCTGGCAGGCATCGGGTTATAGCAATCAGCCCCAGCATTTT.

The chain has TRBV12-2 and TRBJ1-5. TRBV12-2 is designated a pseudogene. The CDR3 has 15 residues. The DNA for the CDR3 is TGTGCAAGTCGCTTCGATAGGGATAGCAATCAGCCCCAGCATTTT. Amino acids: CASRFDRDSNQPQHF.

In its sample, this clone was seen a few times. J is TRBJ1-2 and V is TRBV30; the D gene is possibly TRBD1 (6 bases). V was trimmed by 4 bases and J by 4 bases, leaving 16 bases between them. The CDR3 loop spans 14 amino acids. CDR1 GTSNPN and CDR2 SVGIG come from the germline V gene (reference sequence). Written as DNA, the CDR3 is TGTGCCTGGAACGAACAGGGCGATACCTATGGCTACACCTTC. Translated, it gives CAWNEQGDTYGYTF.

The chain recombines TRBV29-1 with TRBJ2-1; 15 positions agree with TRBD2. The CDR3 runs to 14 residues. Trimming took 6 bases from V and 7 from J; bases not matched to a gene: 4. The germline V gene encodes CDR1 SQVTM and CDR2 ANQGSEA. As DNA, the CDR3 is TGCAGCGTGGGGACTAGCGGGGGGTGGAATGAGCAGTTCTTC. This translates into CSVGTSGGWNEQFF.

J is TRBJ1-2 and V is TRBV28; D possibly corresponds to TRBD1 (6 bases). The CDR3 covers 15 residues. Germline V gives CDR1 MDHEN, CDR2 SYDVKM. V was pared by 8 bases and J by 6 bases, with 22 bases between. The CDR3 DNA sequence: TGTGCCAGCCACTTGGGGGGGCCGGTAGGAGATGGCTACACCTTC. This codes for CASHLGGPVGDGYTF.

This sequence joins TRBV13 and TRBJ1-1, with D unresolved. V was cut by 0 bases and J by 10 bases, with 9 bases left in between. Germline CDR1 reads PRHDT; CDR2 reads FYEKMQ (reference sequence). This CDR3 is 12 amino acids long. CDR3 nucleotides: TGTGCCAGCAGCTTAGGAGTACGGGGAGCTTTCTTT. Translated, it gives CASSLGVRGAFF.

This chain links TRBV27 with TRBJ2-3; D may be TRBD1 (6 bases). The germline gives CDR1 MNHEY, CDR2 SMNVEV (reference sequence). V shed 6 bases and J shed 0 bases, with 16 bases lying between them. CDR3 length: 16 residues. CDR3 bases: TGTGCCAGCAGGGAGAGGGACATCTATAGCACAGATACGCAGTATTTT. Translated, it gives CASRERDIYSTDTQYF.

V and J are TRBV15 and TRBJ1-6; 10 bases agree with TRBD1. J gave up 4 bases and V 1 base, and 10 bases lay outside the gene matches. Germline V CDR1 and CDR2: LNHNV, YYDKDF (reference sequence). The CDR3 has 19 residues. CDR3 loop: CATSRGTTGGGGYNSPLHF. CDR3 DNA sequence: TGTGCCACCAGCAGAGGGACGACAGGGGGCGGGGGTTATAATTCACCCCTCCACTTT.

J is TRBJ1-2 and V is TRBV9; D gene ambiguous. With 4 bases removed from V and 5 bases from J, the gap between germline ends came to 15 bases. The CDR3 is made up of 14 amino acids. The germline V gene has CDR1 SGDLS and CDR2 YYNGEE. The CDR3 loop reads CASSSTLTAYGYTF. The CDR3 nucleotides are TGTGCCAGCAGCTCGACCCTTACAGCGTATGGCTACACCTTC.

Comment on this clone: One end of the junction is discordant with germline, which a read error may explain. The chain has TRBV5-6 and TRBJ1-5; D unresolved. The CDR3 is 13 amino acids. Germline V gene lookup returns CDR1 SGHDT and CDR2 YYEEEE. The CDR3 loop reads CASGLGSNQPQHF. Here the CDR3 DNA reads TGTGCCAGCGGCTTAGGTAGCAATCAGCCCCAGCATTTT.